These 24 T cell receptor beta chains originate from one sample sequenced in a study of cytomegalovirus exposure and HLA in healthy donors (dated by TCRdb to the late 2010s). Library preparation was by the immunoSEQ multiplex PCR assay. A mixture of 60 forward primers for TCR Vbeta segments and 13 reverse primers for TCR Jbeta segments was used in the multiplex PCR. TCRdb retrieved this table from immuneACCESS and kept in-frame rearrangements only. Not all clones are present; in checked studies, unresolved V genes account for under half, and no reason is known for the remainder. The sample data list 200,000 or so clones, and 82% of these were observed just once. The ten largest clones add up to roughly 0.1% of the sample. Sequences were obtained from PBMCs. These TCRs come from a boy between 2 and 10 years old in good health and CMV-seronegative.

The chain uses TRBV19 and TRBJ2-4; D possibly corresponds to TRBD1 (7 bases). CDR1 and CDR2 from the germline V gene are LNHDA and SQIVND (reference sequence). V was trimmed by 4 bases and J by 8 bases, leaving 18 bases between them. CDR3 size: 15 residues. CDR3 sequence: CASSKAGQIRYIQYF. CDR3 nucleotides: TGTGCCAGTAGTAAGGCGGGACAGATACGGTACATTCAGTACTTC.

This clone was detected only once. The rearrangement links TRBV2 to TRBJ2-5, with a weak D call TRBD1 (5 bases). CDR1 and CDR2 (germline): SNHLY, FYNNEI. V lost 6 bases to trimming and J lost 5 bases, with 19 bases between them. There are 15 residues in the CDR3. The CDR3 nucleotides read TGTGCCAGCAGAAGACAGTCACTCCCCGCGGAGACCCAGTACTTC. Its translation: CASRRQSLPAETQYF. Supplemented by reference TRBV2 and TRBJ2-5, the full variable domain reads EPEVTQTPSHQVTQMGQEVILRCVPISNHLYFYWYRQILGQKVEFLVSFYNNEISEKSEIFDDQFSVERPDGSNFTLKIRSTKLEDSAMYFCASRRQSLPAETQYFGPGTRLLVL.

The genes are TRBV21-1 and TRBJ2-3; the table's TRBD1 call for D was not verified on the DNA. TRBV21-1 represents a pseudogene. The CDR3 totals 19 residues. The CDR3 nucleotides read TGTGCCAGCAGCAAAGTTCCGGGACAATATGGTTATAACCCAGATACGCAGTATTTT. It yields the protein CASSKVPGQYGYNPDTQYF.

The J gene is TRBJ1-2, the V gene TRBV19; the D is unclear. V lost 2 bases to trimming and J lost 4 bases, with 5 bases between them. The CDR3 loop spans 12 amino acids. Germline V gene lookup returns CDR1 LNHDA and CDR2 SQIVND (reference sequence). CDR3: CASSIPGYGYTF. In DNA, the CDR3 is TGTGCCAGTAGTATACCCGGCTATGGCTACACCTTC.

The CDR3 DNA is TGTGCCATCAGTGAAGCGACCTCTGAAGCTTTCTTT. Encoded protein: CAISEATSEAFF. V usage is TRBV10-3 and J usage is TRBJ1-1; D is uncertain. The CDR3 contains 12 residues. V was pared by 3 bases and J by 6 bases, with 8 bases between. The germline V gene encodes CDR1 ENHRY and CDR2 SYGVKD.

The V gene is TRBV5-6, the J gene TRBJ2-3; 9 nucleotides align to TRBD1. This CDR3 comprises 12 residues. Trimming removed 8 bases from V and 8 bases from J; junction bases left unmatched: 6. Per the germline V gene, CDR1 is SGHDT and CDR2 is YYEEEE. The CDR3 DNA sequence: TGTGCCAGTACCGACAGGGGGGCTACGCAGTATTTT. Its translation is CASTDRGATQYF.

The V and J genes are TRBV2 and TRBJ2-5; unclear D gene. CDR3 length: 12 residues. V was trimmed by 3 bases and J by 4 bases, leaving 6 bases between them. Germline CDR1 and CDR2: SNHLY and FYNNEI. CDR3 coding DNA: TGTGCCAGCAGTGAGTCCAGAGAGACCCAGTACTTC. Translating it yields CASSESRETQYF.

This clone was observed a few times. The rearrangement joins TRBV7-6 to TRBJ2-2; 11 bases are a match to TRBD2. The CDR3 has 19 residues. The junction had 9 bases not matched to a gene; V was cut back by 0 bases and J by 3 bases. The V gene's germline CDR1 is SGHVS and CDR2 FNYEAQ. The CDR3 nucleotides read TGTGCCAGCAGCTTAGCGCGTCTAGCGGGGGGCGTCGACACCGGGGAGCTGTTTTTT. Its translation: CASSLARLAGGVDTGELFF.

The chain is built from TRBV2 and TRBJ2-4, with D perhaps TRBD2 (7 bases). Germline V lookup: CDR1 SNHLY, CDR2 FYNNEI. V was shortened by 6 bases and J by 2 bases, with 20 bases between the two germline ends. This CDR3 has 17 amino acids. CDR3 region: CASREGGSNISKNIQYF. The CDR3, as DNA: TGTGCCAGCAGGGAGGGGGGGAGTAACATATCCAAAAACATTCAGTACTTC.

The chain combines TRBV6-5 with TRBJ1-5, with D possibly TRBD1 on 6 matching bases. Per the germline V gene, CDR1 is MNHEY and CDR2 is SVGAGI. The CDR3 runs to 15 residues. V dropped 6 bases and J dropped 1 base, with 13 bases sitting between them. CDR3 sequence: CASRRTRGSNQPQHF. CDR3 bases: TGTGCCAGCAGGCGCACCAGGGGCAGCAATCAGCCCCAGCATTTT.

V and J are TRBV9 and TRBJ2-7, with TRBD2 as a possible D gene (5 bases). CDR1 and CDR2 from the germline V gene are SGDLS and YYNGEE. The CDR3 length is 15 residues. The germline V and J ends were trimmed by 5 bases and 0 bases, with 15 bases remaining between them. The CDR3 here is CASSRHERHSYEQYF. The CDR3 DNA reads TGTGCCAGCAGTCGCCACGAGCGGCACTCCTACGAGCAGTACTTC.

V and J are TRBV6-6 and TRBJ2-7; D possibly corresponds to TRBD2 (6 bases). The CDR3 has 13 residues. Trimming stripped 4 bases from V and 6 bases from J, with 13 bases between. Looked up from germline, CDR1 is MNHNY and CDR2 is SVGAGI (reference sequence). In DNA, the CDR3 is TGTGCCAGCAGTTTCCTCGGGGGAGGCGAGCAGTACTTC. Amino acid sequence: CASSFLGGGEQYF.

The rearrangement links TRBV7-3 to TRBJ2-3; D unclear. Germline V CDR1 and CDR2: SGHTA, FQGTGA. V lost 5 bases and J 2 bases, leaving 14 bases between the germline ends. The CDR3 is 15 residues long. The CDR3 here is CASSPRRGNTDTQYF. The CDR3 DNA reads TGTGCCAGCAGCCCGCGTCGAGGAAACACAGATACGCAGTATTTT. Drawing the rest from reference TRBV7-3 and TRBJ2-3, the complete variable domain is GAGVSQTPSNKVTEKGKYVELRCDPISGHTALYWYRQSLGQGPEFLIYFQGTGAADDSGLPNDRFFAVRPEGSVSTLKIQRTERGDSAVYLCASSPRRGNTDTQYFGPGTRLTVL.

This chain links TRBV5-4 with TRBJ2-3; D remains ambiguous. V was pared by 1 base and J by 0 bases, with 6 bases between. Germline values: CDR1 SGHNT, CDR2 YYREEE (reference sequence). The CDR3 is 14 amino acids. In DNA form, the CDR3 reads TGTGCCAGCAGCTTGAGTCGGAGCACAGATACGCAGTATTTT. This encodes CASSLSRSTDTQYF.

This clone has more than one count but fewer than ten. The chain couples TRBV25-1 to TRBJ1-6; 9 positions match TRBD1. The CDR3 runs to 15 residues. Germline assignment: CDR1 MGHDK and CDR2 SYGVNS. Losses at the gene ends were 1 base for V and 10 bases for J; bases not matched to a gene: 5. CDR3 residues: CASSESRTGASPLHF. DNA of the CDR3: TGTGCCAGCAGTGAATCCCGGACAGGGGCCTCACCCCTCCACTTT.

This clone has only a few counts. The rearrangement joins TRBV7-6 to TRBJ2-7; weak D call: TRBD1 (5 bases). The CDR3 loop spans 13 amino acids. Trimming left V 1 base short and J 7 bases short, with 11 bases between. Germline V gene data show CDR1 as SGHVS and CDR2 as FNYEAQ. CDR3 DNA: TGTGCCAGCAGCTTAGGCAACTACAGGGAGCAGTACTTC. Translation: CASSLGNYREQYF.

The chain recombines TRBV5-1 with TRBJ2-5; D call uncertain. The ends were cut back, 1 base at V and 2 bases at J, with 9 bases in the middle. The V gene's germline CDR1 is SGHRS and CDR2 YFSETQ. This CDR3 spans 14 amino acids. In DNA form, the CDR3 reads TGCGCCAGCAGCTTGAGCTCTTTACAAGAGACCCAGTACTTC. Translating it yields CASSLSSLQETQYF.

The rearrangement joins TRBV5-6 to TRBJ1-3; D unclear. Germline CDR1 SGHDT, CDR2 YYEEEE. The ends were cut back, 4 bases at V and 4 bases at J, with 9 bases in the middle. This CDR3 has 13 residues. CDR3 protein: CASSLRGGNTIYF. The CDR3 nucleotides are TGTGCCAGCAGCCTTCGAGGGGGAAACACCATATATTTT.

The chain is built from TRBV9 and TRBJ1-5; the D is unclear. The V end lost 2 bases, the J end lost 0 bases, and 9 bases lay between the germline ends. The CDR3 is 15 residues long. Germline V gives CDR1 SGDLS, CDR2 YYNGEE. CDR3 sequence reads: CASSVGGSSNQPQHF. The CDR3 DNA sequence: TGTGCCAGCAGCGTCGGCGGGTCTAGCAATCAGCCCCAGCATTTT. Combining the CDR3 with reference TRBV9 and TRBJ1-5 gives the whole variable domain DSGVTQTPKHLITATGQRVTLRCSPRSGDLSVYWYQQSLDQGLQFLIQYYNGEERAKGNILERFSAQQFPDLHSELNLSSLELGDSALYFCASSVGGSSNQPQHFGDGTRLSIL.

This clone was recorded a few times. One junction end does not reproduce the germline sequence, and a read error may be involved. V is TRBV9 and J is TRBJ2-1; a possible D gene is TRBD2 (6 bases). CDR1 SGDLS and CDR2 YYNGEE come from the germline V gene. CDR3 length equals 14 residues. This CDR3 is CASSVRDSHNEQFF. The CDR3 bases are TGTGCCAGCAGCGTGAGGGACTCCCACAATGAGCAGTTCTTC.

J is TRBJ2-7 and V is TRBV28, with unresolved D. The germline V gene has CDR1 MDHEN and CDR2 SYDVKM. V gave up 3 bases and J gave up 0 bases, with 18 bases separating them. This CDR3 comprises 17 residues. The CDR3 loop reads CASSFWHPGGSSYEQYF. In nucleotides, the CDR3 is TGTGCCAGCAGTTTTTGGCACCCAGGTGGCAGCTCCTACGAGCAGTACTTC.

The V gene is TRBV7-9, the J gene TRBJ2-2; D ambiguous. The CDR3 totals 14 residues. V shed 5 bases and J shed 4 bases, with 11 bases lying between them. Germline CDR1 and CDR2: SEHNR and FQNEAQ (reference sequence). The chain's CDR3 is CASSVRFATGELFF. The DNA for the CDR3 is TGTGCCAGCAGCGTGCGGTTCGCCACCGGGGAGCTGTTTTTT.

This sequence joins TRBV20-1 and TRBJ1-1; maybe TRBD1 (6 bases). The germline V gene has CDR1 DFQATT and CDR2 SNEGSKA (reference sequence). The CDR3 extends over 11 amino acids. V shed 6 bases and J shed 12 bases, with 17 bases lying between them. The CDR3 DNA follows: TGCAGTGCCCTCCTACAGGGTGGGTCTTTCTTT. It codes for CSALLQGGSFF.

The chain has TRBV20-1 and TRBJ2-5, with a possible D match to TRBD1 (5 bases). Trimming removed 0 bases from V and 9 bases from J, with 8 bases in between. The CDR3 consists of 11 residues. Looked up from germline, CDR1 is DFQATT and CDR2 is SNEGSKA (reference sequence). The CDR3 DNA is TGCAGTGCTAGAGACAAGGGGTCCCAGTACTTC. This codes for CSARDKGSQYF.